This TCR beta chain was identified in a study of cytomegalovirus exposure and HLA in healthy donors. Study-level findings and limits: There was a cluster of highly shared sequence variants that was likely a sequencing artifact.

Healthy bone marrow donors made up the cohort. Sampled while nominally healthy, donors likely had unrecorded immune exposures. It was with 60 Vbeta and 13 Jbeta primers that the PCR ran. The protocol was immunoSEQ multiplex PCR, while the TCRdb copy is restricted to in-frame clones and leaves out a portion. The repertoire has roughly 200,000 clones, roughly 90% of them found once; the top ten carry approximately 0.98%. This CDR3 has 15 residues. About this clone: Its antigen is still unknown.

The receptor was isolated from a boy aged 2-15 years in good health and CMV-seronegative. V is TRBV21-1 and J is TRBJ2-3; the D segment call TRBD2 is taken from the table without a DNA check. TRBV21-1 is reported as a pseudogene. The sample comprised PBMCs. In DNA form, the CDR3 reads TGTGCCAGCATCTTTGCGGGGAGTGGCACAGATACGCAGTATTTT. Translation: CASIFAGSGTDTQYF.